Described below is a single TCR beta chain sequence and its context. What it recognizes is unknown. CDR1 and CDR2 (germline): SNHLY, FYNNEI. V lost 10 bases and J 7 bases, leaving 22 bases between the germline ends. The CDR3 is 14 amino acids. TCRdb keeps only in-frame clones here, not all; method: immunoSEQ multiplex PCR. This sample has 120,000 to 150,000 clones; roughly 88% occur once, and the top ten carry roughly 1.7%. These data come from a study of T cell responses to AZD1222 COVID-19 vaccine. Whole-study findings and limits: Reportedly, nearly half the spike-specific TCRs target unmutated variant regions. The CD4 TCRs associated with vaccination extended across spike and predominated at 160-218 and 743-854. Most donors were white British, females outnumbered males, and clonal diversity was possibly underestimated.

This receptor was identified in an adult who received the AZD1222 COVID-19 vaccine. The V gene is TRBV2, the J gene TRBJ1-2, with D perhaps TRBD1 (5 bases). Material: peripheral blood, obtained 28 days after the second AZD1222 dose. Here the CDR3 reads CATLRGVGESGYTF. The CDR3, as DNA: TGTGCCACGCTTCGGGGGGTGGGAGAAAGTGGCTACACCTTC.